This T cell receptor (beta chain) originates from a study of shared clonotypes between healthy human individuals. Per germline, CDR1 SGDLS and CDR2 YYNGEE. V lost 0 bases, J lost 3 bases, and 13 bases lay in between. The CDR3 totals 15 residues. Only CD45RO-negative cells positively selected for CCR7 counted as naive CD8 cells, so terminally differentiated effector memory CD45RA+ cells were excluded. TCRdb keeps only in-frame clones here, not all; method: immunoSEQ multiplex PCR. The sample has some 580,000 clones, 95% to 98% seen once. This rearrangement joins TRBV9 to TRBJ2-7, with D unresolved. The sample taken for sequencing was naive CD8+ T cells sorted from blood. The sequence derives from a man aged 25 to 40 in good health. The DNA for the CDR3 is TGTGCCAGCAGCGTAGAGGTCGGGTCTCACTACGAGCAGTACTTC. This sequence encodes CASSVEVGSHYEQYF.